These 28 T cell receptor beta chains were all obtained from the same sample, sequenced in a study of CXCR3-negative and CXCR3-positive naive CD8 T cells (dated by TCRdb to the late 2010s). Overall study results and their limits: TRB CDR3s from CXCR3-positive naive cells showed higher hydrophobicity (lower Kidera factor 4), lower energy, and higher strength and volume indices than CXCR3-negative naive cells.

Sequencer: NextSeq 550. The Human TCR Profiling Kit (MiLaboratory) was used to prepare UMI-labeled 5' RACE TRB cDNA libraries. Following TCRdb reprocessing, every CDR3 protein sequence forms one entry, and DNA is not provided. The sample's table lists a count of some 54,000 distinct CDR3 sequences. The biggest ten clones account for roughly 0.5% of the sample. No antigen is known for these receptors. What was sequenced was naive CXCR3+ CD8+ T cells from blood. The label giving this sample's cell subset or site can be read as: CD45RO-CCR7+CD27+CD95- naive CD8+ T cells expressing CXCR3 (TNR3+). Receptor source: a human donor in good health. Some clones in this sample may be carry-over from other donors' samples.

The CDR3 reads CASSPTYYEQYF. J is TRBJ2-7 and V is TRBV7-2. Germline V gene lookup returns CDR1 SGHTA and CDR2 FQGNSA. This CDR3 comprises 12 residues.

V usage is TRBV20-1 and J usage is TRBJ2-7. The CDR3 consists of 12 residues. Germline CDR1 is DFQATT and CDR2 is SNEGSKA (reference sequence). CDR3 loop: CSARDGLGEQYF.

The chain recombines TRBV7-9 with TRBJ1-1. The CDR3 covers 15 residues. CDR1 is SEHNR and CDR2 is FQNEAQ in the germline V gene (reference sequence). CDR3 loop: CASSSTTGTATEAVF.

The rearrangement links TRBV20-1 to TRBJ2-7; without DNA, the TCRdb call of TRBD1 cannot be checked. This CDR3 has 14 residues. Germline CDR1 DFQATT, CDR2 SNEGSKA (reference sequence). The CDR3 loop reads CSARAGGLTYEQYF.

This chain connects TRBV7-3 to TRBJ2-1; absent DNA, TCRdb's TRBD1 call cannot be checked. The CDR3 is 14 amino acids. Germline V gives CDR1 SGHTA, CDR2 FQGTGA. CDR3 protein: CASSPRTGYNEQFF.

This chain joins TRBV25-1 and TRBJ1-5; TCRdb selects TRBD1, and the lack of DNA leaves this call unchecked. Per the germline V gene, CDR1 is MGHDK and CDR2 is SYGVNS. This CDR3 has 16 residues. The CDR3 is CASSEDQGGGNQPQHF.

CDR3 protein: CASSLEGGRPEAFF. This chain joins TRBV28 and TRBJ1-1; TCRdb gives TRBD1 as the D gene, but with no DNA this cannot be confirmed. CDR1 MDHEN and CDR2 SYDVKM come from the germline V gene. The CDR3 is made up of 14 amino acids.

The chain employs TRBV28 and TRBJ2-5. Germline CDR1 MDHEN, CDR2 SYDVKM. The CDR3 spans 14 residues. This CDR3 reads CASSLRTVQETQYF.

This chain links TRBV5-1 with TRBJ2-7; there is no DNA to check the TCRdb D call of TRBD1. This CDR3 contains 13 residues. Germline V gene sequence: CDR1 SGHRS, CDR2 YFSETQ. CDR3 sequence reads: CASTRGPNYEQYF.

The chain couples TRBV29-1 to TRBJ2-1; TCRdb reports TRBD2, a call that lacks DNA to check it against. From germline, CDR1 is SQVTM and CDR2 ANQGSEA. The CDR3 runs 13 residues. Here the CDR3 reads CSAESPYYNEQFF.

The chain is built from TRBV9 and TRBJ2-3; TCRdb's D gene call, TRBD2, goes unchecked for lack of DNA. CDR3 size: 20 residues. Germline CDR1 is SGDLS and CDR2 is YYNGEE. CDR3 protein: CASSVPTSGTPRDPSDTQYF.

The J gene is TRBJ2-7, the V gene TRBV7-8; TCRdb gives TRBD1 as the D gene, but with no DNA this cannot be confirmed. This CDR3 spans 15 amino acids. Germline loops: CDR1 SGHVS, CDR2 FQNEAQ. The CDR3 sequence: CASSPRDSNSYEQYF.

The CDR3 loop reads CASSLAGFYNEQFF. The chain is built from TRBV11-3 and TRBJ2-1. The CDR3 loop spans 14 amino acids. Germline V lookup: CDR1 SGHNT, CDR2 YENEEA.

V and J are TRBV4-3 and TRBJ2-3. The CDR3 loop spans 14 amino acids. Germline CDR1 and CDR2: LGHNA and YSLEER. CDR3 loop: CASSQSRLTDTQYF.

The chain joins TRBV20-1 to TRBJ1-2; TCRdb's assignment of TRBD1 cannot be checked, as there is no DNA. Germline values: CDR1 DFQATT, CDR2 SNEGSKA (reference sequence). This CDR3 contains 15 residues. CDR3 region: CSARDGRDRNYGYTF.

The chain has TRBV7-3 and TRBJ2-3; TCRdb gives TRBD1 as the D gene, but with no DNA this cannot be confirmed. This CDR3 has 13 residues. Per the germline V gene, CDR1 is SGHTA and CDR2 is FQGTGA. The CDR3 protein is CASSTPLSDTQYF.

The chain carries TRBV19 and TRBJ2-1; checking the TCRdb D call of TRBD2 is not possible without DNA. The germline V gene encodes CDR1 LNHDA and CDR2 SQIVND (reference sequence). There are 17 residues in the CDR3. Here the CDR3 reads CASRRLAGVPEYNEQFF.

The V and J genes are TRBV7-6 and TRBJ2-7; TCRdb names TRBD1, which stays unverified in the absence of DNA. CDR3 size: 15 residues. CDR1 and CDR2 from the germline V gene are SGHVS and FNYEAQ. CDR3 sequence reads: CASSLAPRASYEQYF. Based on the CDR3 plus reference TRBV7-6 and TRBJ2-7, the full variable domain is GAGVSQSPRYKVTKRGQDVALRCDPISGHVSLYWYRQALGQGPEFLTYFNYEAQQDKSGLPNDRFSAERPEGSISTLTIQRTEQRDSAMYRCASSLAPRASYEQYFGPGTRLTVT.

The chain couples TRBV14 to TRBJ2-7. Per the germline V gene, CDR1 is SGHDN and CDR2 is FVKESK. The CDR3 length is 13 residues. CDR3 residues: CASSQEGSHEQYF.

The CDR3 loop is CASGGESDNEQFF. The rearrangement uses TRBV7-9 and TRBJ2-1; the TCRdb call, TRBD1, lacks DNA for checking. There are 13 residues in the CDR3. Germline CDR1 and CDR2: SEHNR and FQNEAQ (reference sequence).

V gene TRBV4-1 combines with J gene TRBJ2-7; TCRdb gives TRBD1 as the D gene, but with no DNA this cannot be confirmed. Germline V gene lookup returns CDR1 MGHRA and CDR2 YSYEKL. The CDR3 is 16 residues long. The CDR3 spells CASSQDAGTGTYEQYF.

The gene calls are TRBV4-1 and TRBJ2-7; the TRBD1 assignment by TCRdb is unverifiable without DNA. CDR1 and CDR2 from the germline V gene are MGHRA and YSYEKL. This CDR3 region has 15 residues. CDR3 protein: CASSHQGQGTYEQYF.

The gene calls are TRBV28 and TRBJ2-7. Per the germline V gene, CDR1 is MDHEN and CDR2 is SYDVKM. The CDR3 spans 11 residues. The CDR3 reads CASVNSYEQYF.

This clonotype is medium-sized by frequency. V and J are TRBV4-2 and TRBJ2-7. This CDR3 contains 14 residues. CDR1 is LGHNA and CDR2 is YNFKEQ in the germline V gene. This CDR3 reads CASSQDYGDYEQYF.

The rearrangement uses TRBV5-6 and TRBJ2-1; the D call from TCRdb, TRBD2, cannot be confirmed without DNA. CDR1 and CDR2 from the germline V gene are SGHDT and YYEEEE. CDR3 length: 16 residues. The chain's CDR3 is CASSLGSGGRNNEQFF.

V and J are TRBV7-9 and TRBJ1-1; TCRdb's D call, TRBD1, is unchecked because there is no DNA. This CDR3 comprises 16 residues. The germline gives CDR1 SEHNR, CDR2 FQNEAQ (reference sequence). The CDR3 here is CASSPLTGGVGTEAFF. Together with reference TRBV7-9 and TRBJ1-1, the CDR3 gives the full variable domain: DTGVSQNPRHKITKRGQNVTFRCDPISEHNRLYWYRQTLGQGPEFLTYFQNEAQLEKSRLLSDRFSAERPKGSFSTLEIQRTEQGDSAMYLCASSPLTGGVGTEAFFGQGTRLTVV.

J is TRBJ2-1 and V is TRBV3-1; TCRdb's assignment of TRBD1 cannot be checked, as there is no DNA. Germline lookup yields CDR1 LGHDT and CDR2 YNNKEL (reference sequence). The CDR3 runs 17 residues. CDR3 loop: CASSDEWGQGSYNEQFF.

The V call is TRBV4-2, the J call TRBJ2-1; TCRdb's assignment of TRBD1 cannot be checked, as there is no DNA. In germline, CDR1 is LGHNA, CDR2 YNFKEQ. The CDR3 is 15 amino acids. The CDR3 protein is CASSPGQGAGNEQFF.